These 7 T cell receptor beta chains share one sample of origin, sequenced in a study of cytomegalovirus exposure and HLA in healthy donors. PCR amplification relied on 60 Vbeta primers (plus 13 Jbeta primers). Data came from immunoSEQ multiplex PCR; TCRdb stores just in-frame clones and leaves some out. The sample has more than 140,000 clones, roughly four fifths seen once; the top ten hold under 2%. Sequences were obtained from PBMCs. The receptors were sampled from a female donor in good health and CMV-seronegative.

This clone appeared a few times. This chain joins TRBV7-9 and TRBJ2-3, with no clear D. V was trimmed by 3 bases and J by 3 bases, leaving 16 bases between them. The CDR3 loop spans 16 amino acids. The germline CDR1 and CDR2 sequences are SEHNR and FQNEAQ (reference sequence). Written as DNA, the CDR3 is TGTGCCAGCAGCTTTTCTATCAGCGACTCGACAGATACGCAGTATTTT. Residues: CASSFSISDSTDTQYF.

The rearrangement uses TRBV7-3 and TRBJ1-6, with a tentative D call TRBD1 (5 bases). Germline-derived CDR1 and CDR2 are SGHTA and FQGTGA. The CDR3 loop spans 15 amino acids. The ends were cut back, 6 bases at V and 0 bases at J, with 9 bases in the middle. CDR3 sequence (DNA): TGTGCCAGCAGTTTGCAGGGCTCCTATAATTCACCCCTCCACTTT. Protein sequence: CASSLQGSYNSPLHF.

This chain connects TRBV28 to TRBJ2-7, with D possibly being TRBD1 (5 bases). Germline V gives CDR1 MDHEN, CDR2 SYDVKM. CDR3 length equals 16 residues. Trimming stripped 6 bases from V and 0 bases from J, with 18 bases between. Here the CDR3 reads CASRGLNRKPSYEQYF. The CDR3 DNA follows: TGTGCCAGCAGAGGGCTGAACAGGAAGCCCTCCTACGAGCAGTACTTC.

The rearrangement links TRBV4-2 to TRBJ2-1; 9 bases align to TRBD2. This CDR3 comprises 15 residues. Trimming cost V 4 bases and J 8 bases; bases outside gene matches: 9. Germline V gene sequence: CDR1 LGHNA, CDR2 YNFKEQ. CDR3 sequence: CASSPRLAETDEQFF. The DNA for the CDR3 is TGTGCCAGCAGCCCGAGACTAGCGGAGACTGATGAGCAGTTCTTC.

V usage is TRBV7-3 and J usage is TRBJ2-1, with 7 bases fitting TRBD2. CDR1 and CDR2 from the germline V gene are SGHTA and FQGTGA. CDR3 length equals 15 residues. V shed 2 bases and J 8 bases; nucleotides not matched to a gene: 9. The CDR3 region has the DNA TGTGCCAGCAGCTTAGACGGGAGGTTCGGCGATGAGCAGTTCTTC. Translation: CASSLDGRFGDEQFF.

The chain's CDR3 is CASNEGVGNTIYF. The DNA of the CDR3 is TGTGCCAGCAACGAAGGGGTTGGAAACACCATATATTTT. V and J are TRBV6-5 and TRBJ1-3; D may be TRBD1 (5 bases). The V end lost 7 bases, the J end lost 3 bases, and 10 bases lay between the germline ends. Per the germline V gene, CDR1 is MNHEY and CDR2 is SVGAGI. The CDR3 has 13 residues.

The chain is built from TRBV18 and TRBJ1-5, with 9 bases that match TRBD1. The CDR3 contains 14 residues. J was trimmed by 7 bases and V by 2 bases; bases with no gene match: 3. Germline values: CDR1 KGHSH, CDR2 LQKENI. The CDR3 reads CASSPGTGNQPQHF. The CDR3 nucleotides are TGTGCCAGCTCACCAGGGACAGGGAACCAGCCCCAGCATTTT. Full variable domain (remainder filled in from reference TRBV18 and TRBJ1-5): NAGVMQNPRHLVRRRGQEARLRCSPMKGHSHVYWYRQLPEEGLKFMVYLQKENIIDESGMPKERFSAEFPKEGPSILRIQQVVRGDSAAYFCASSPGTGNQPQHFGDGTRLSIL.